These 3 T cell receptor beta chains originate from one sample sequenced in a study of regulatory T cells in long-lasting Graves disease (dated by TCRdb to the early 2020s). Receptor libraries were prepared by multiplex PCR. This sample was sequenced with an Illumina HiSeq 4000. TCR beta libraries were built with iRepertoire HTBI primers and Arm-PCR amplification of CDR3 regions. TCRdb handled the public reads itself, with Q25 trimming in fastp and clone calling in MiXCR, and kept productive beta chains. Each CDR3 protein appears once, grouped with its most common genes and DNA. This sample has around 450,000 distinct CDR3 sequences in its table, and around a fifth of those were observed once. In total, the top ten clones hold 7% to 9% of the sample. The intended sense of this specimen's time point label: persistent/refractory GD, antithyroid drugs over 5 years with positive TRAb. RNA was extracted from PBMCs in TRIzol for both TCR sequencing and RNA sequencing.

Sample: peripheral blood mononuclear cells (PBMCs), taken when the disease was refractory, from a patient treated with antithyroid drugs. These TCRs come from a female donor with Graves disease.

Ten or more counts support this clonotype. V gene TRBV19 combines with J gene TRBJ1-2, with TRBD1 matching over 8 bases. V was pared by 7 bases and J by 5 bases, with 12 bases of the junction left unmatched. The CDR3 contains 15 residues. Germline-derived CDR1 and CDR2 are LNHDA and SQIVND (reference sequence). The CDR3 region is CASTVPATGDYGYTF. CDR3 nucleotide sequence: TGTGCCAGTACAGTCCCTGCGACAGGGGATTATGGCTACACCTTC. Supplemented by reference TRBV19 and TRBJ1-2, the full variable domain reads DGGITQSPKYLFRKEGQNVTLSCEQNLNHDAMYWYRQDPGQGLRLIYYSQIVNDFQKGDIAEGYSVSREKKESFPLTVTSAQKNPTAFYLCASTVPATGDYGYTFGSGTRLTVV.

This clonotype was picked up many times. The V call is TRBV28, the J call TRBJ1-5, with TRBD1 matching 9 bases. The CDR3 has 16 amino acids. Germline CDR1 and CDR2: MDHEN and SYDVKM. J gave up 3 bases and V 8 bases, and 11 bases lay outside the gene matches. The CDR3 protein is CASGRPGQGNNQPQHF. The CDR3 DNA is TGTGCCAGCGGCCGCCCGGGACAGGGAAACAATCAGCCCCAGCATTTT.

This clonotype occurred many times. The chain recombines TRBV6-6 with TRBJ1-6; D is uncertain. CDR1 is MNHNY and CDR2 is SVGAGI in the germline V gene (reference sequence). This CDR3 spans 15 amino acids. Trimming pared 0 bases from V and 10 bases from J, leaving 13 bases between. The CDR3 loop is CASSYSVGETSPLHF. The DNA of the CDR3 is TGTGCCAGCAGTTACTCGGTTGGGGAAACATCACCCCTCCACTTT.